These 24 T cell receptor beta chains came from one sample sequenced in a study of identical twins. MiXCR, applied by TCRdb to the 5' RACE reads, yields one record per CDR3 protein. The table records about 810,000 distinct CDR3 sequences, roughly an eighth of them present only once. The same data also went into a second study, on yellow fever vaccine responses in identical twins.

The sample comprised PBMCs. The origin of the receptors is a woman between 18 and 30 years old in good health.

The V gene is TRBV11-2, the J gene TRBJ2-1, with 12 bases fitting TRBD1. Germline V gene sequence: CDR1 SGHAT, CDR2 FQNNGV. Trimming at V came to 5 bases and at J to 10 bases, leaving 9 bases not matched to a gene. The CDR3 spans 15 residues. The CDR3 coding sequence is TGTGCCAGCAGCCAACCGGGACAGGGGGCAGGAGAGCAGTTCTTC. Translation gives CASSQPGQGAGEQFF.

This clonotype was detected many times. This chain links TRBV10-3 with TRBJ1-2; D gene ambiguous. V lost 9 bases and J lost 4, with 9 bases in between. The CDR3 consists of 11 residues. The germline CDR1 and CDR2 sequences are ENHRY and SYGVKD. The CDR3 is CAIPTGYGYTF. The DNA for the CDR3 is TGTGCCATTCCCACTGGCTATGGCTACACCTTC.

The V gene is TRBV12-3 or TRBV12-4, the J gene TRBJ2-1, with 9 positions matching TRBD2. This CDR3 has 15 amino acids. V dropped 6 bases and J dropped 6; count of bases not matched to a gene: 9. The chain's CDR3 is CASRFTGTSFNEQFF. The CDR3 DNA reads TGTGCCAGCAGATTCACCGGGACTAGCTTCAATGAGCAGTTCTTC.

There are many counts of this clonotype. A much larger clone differs from this one at a single base, so this may be a read error. The V gene is TRBV13, the J gene TRBJ2-7; 8 bases are a match to TRBD1. Losses at the gene ends were 4 bases for V and 1 base for J; bases not matched to a gene: 3. Germline-derived CDR1 and CDR2 are PRHDT and FYEKMQ (reference sequence). The CDR3 runs 14 residues. In DNA form, the CDR3 reads TGTGCCAGCAGCTCGCGGACAGGGTCCTACGAGCAGTACTTC. Amino acid sequence: CASSSRTGSYEQYF.

The CDR3 sequence is CSARRAFDEQFF. The DNA of the CDR3 is TGCAGTGCTAGACGTGCTTTTGATGAGCAGTTCTTC. This chain joins TRBV20-1 and TRBJ2-1, with D unresolved. V lost 2 bases, J lost 8 bases, and 10 bases lay in between. The length of the CDR3 is 12 residues. In germline, CDR1 is DFQATT, CDR2 SNEGSKA (reference sequence).

This clonotype was seen only a few times. The chain links TRBV9 to TRBJ1-4; D remains ambiguous. V gave up 6 bases and J gave up 4 bases, with 22 bases separating them. The V gene's germline CDR1 is SGDLS and CDR2 YYNGEE. The CDR3 consists of 17 residues. The CDR3 DNA is TGTGCCAGCACACCCCGTGGGTCGGCGGTCAATAATGAAAAACTGTTTTTT. As protein: CASTPRGSAVNNEKLFF.

In its sample, this clonotype was seen a few times. The chain joins TRBV3-1 to TRBJ2-5; no reliable D call. Trimming stripped 1 base from V and 3 bases from J, with 6 bases between. The CDR3 spans 13 residues. Germline CDR1 is LGHDT and CDR2 is YNNKEL (reference sequence). This CDR3 is CASSQVLKETQYF. The CDR3 coding sequence is TGTGCCAGCAGCCAAGTTCTCAAAGAGACCCAGTACTTC.

The chain carries TRBV7-2 and TRBJ2-5, with D perhaps matching TRBD2 (5 bases). V was shortened by 2 bases and J by 2 bases, with 9 bases between the two germline ends. The CDR3 spans 14 residues. CDR1 and CDR2 (germline): SGHTA, FQGNSA. In DNA form, the CDR3 reads TGTGCCAGCAGCTTACAAAGCGGACAAGAGACCCAGTACTTC. Residues: CASSLQSGQETQYF. Looking up the rest from reference TRBV7-2 and TRBJ2-5 gives the full variable domain: GAGVSQSPSNKVTEKGKDVELRCDPISGHTALYWYRQSLGQGLEFLIYFQGNSAPDKSGLPSDRFSAERTGGSVSTLTIQRTQQEDSAVYLCASSLQSGQETQYFGPGTRLLVL.

The chain carries TRBV18 and TRBJ2-7; TRBD2 is a possible D gene (6 bases). With 3 bases removed from V and 6 bases from J, the gap between germline ends came to 12 bases. Germline V CDR1 and CDR2: KGHSH, LQKENI. The CDR3 spans 13 residues. For the CDR3, the DNA is TGTGCCAGCTCACCTAGTCAGGGACTCGAGCAGTACTTC. Its translation: CASSPSQGLEQYF.

The J gene is TRBJ2-2, the V gene TRBV6-5; no clear D. The germline V and J ends were trimmed by 2 bases and 6 bases, with 7 bases remaining between them. This CDR3 has 13 residues. Germline assignment: CDR1 MNHEY and CDR2 SVGAGI. The CDR3 DNA reads as TGTGCCAGCAGTTACAGTGTTGCCGGGGAGCTGTTTTTT. Its translation is CASSYSVAGELFF.

This clonotype was observed a handful of times. The chain employs TRBV12-3 or TRBV12-4 and TRBJ1-2, with D perhaps TRBD1 (6 bases). The CDR3 is 13 amino acids. V was cut by 3 bases and J by 7 bases, with 12 bases left in between. CDR3 residues: CASSFRGRSGYTF. Here the CDR3 DNA reads TGTGCCAGCAGTTTTCGGGGGCGGAGTGGCTACACCTTC.

The sample holds a few counts of this clonotype. This rearrangement joins TRBV18 to TRBJ1-5; D call uncertain. Germline V CDR1 and CDR2: KGHSH, LQKENI. Trimming stripped 5 bases from V and 5 bases from J, with 13 bases between. This CDR3 region has 14 residues. The CDR3: CASSINEGDQPQHF. The CDR3 DNA reads as TGTGCCAGCTCAATAAATGAGGGAGATCAGCCCCAGCATTTT.

Only a few counts were recorded for this clonotype. The V gene is TRBV13, the J gene TRBJ2-1; 8 positions match TRBD2. J lost 6 bases, V lost 5 bases, and 18 bases had no gene match. Per the germline V gene, CDR1 is PRHDT and CDR2 is FYEKMQ (reference sequence). The CDR3 covers 18 residues. The CDR3 spells CASSGRRSGGSNLNEQFF. The CDR3 bases are TGTGCCAGCAGCGGCCGTCGCTCGGGAGGGTCCAATCTCAATGAGCAGTTCTTC.

The rearrangement uses TRBV19 and TRBJ1-1; 9 bases are a match to TRBD1. The V segment lost 3 bases and the J segment 5 bases; nucleotides outside the gene matches: 7. This CDR3 is built from 15 residues. Germline V gives CDR1 LNHDA, CDR2 SQIVND (reference sequence). The CDR3 loop is CASSMLTGGETEAFF. The CDR3 DNA follows: TGTGCCAGTAGTATGCTGACAGGGGGTGAGACTGAAGCTTTCTTT.

V and J are TRBV6-2 or TRBV6-3 and TRBJ2-1; 10 bases are shared with TRBD1. Germline values: CDR1 MNHEY, CDR2 SVGEGT. Trimming removed 0 bases from V and 8 bases from J; junction bases left unmatched: 4. This CDR3 spans 15 amino acids. The CDR3 region is CASSYSGQGFDEQFF. CDR3 in DNA: TGTGCCAGCAGTTACTCGGGACAGGGGTTCGATGAGCAGTTCTTC.

J is TRBJ2-2 and V is TRBV7-9; no clear D. The CDR3 spans 14 residues. The germline V gene encodes CDR1 SEHNR and CDR2 FQNEAQ (reference sequence). V lost 7 bases and J 1 base, leaving 10 bases between the germline ends. The CDR3 region is CASTLSLNTGELFF. The CDR3 region has the DNA TGTGCCAGCACCCTTAGCCTGAACACCGGGGAGCTGTTTTTT. Full variable domain (remainder filled in from reference TRBV7-9 and TRBJ2-2): DTGVSQNPRHKITKRGQNVTFRCDPISEHNRLYWYRQTLGQGPEFLTYFQNEAQLEKSRLLSDRFSAERPKGSFSTLEIQRTEQGDSAMYLCASTLSLNTGELFFGEGSRLTVL.

The chain carries TRBV14 and TRBJ1-2; a possible D gene is TRBD1 (5 bases). The germline CDR1 and CDR2 sequences are SGHDN and FVKESK. The CDR3 is 14 residues long. V shed 0 bases and J shed 7 bases, with 12 bases lying between them. The CDR3 loop reads CASSQDLAGTGYTF. The CDR3 nucleotides are TGTGCCAGCAGCCAAGATCTCGCAGGGACTGGCTACACCTTC. Complete variable domain (other parts from reference TRBV14 and TRBJ1-2): EAGVTQFPSHSVIEKGQTVTLRCDPISGHDNLYWYRRVMGKEIKFLLHFVKESKQDESGMPNNRFLAERTGGTYSTLKVQPAELEDSGVYFCASSQDLAGTGYTFGSGTRLTVV.

This clonotype was detected many times. The V and J genes are TRBV28 and TRBJ1-6; the D gene is possibly TRBD1 (6 bases). Trimming took 5 bases from V and 1 from J, leaving 9 bases between them. The CDR3 is made up of 15 amino acids. Germline CDR1 is MDHEN and CDR2 is SYDVKM. For the CDR3, the DNA is TGTGCCAGCAGTCCCAGGGGATCCTATAATTCACCCCTCCACTTT. This gives the protein CASSPRGSYNSPLHF. Full variable domain (remainder filled in from reference TRBV28 and TRBJ1-6): DVKVTQSSRYLVKRTGEKVFLECVQDMDHENMFWYRQDPGLGLRLIYFSYDVKMKEKGDIPEGYSVSREKKERFSLILESASTNQTSMYLCASSPRGSYNSPLHFGNGTRLTVT.

This sequence joins TRBV12-3 or TRBV12-4 and TRBJ2-3, with D tentatively TRBD2 (5 bases). V lost 5 bases and J lost 1, with 13 bases in between. The length of the CDR3 is 15 residues. The CDR3 region is CASSPKRFRTDTQYF. CDR3 nucleotide sequence: TGTGCCAGCAGTCCCAAGCGGTTCCGCACAGATACGCAGTATTTT.

This clonotype was seen many times. The rearrangement links TRBV29-1 to TRBJ1-1; no firm D call. This CDR3 spans 14 amino acids. CDR1 is SQVTM and CDR2 is ANQGSEA in the germline V gene. Trimming shortened V by 2 bases and J by 2 bases, and 12 bases separated the two germline ends. The CDR3 spells CSVEPRLRNTEAFF. CDR3 bases: TGCAGCGTTGAACCTAGACTGAGAAACACTGAAGCTTTCTTT.

V gene TRBV7-9 combines with J gene TRBJ1-2; perhaps TRBD1 as D (5 bases). Germline V gives CDR1 SEHNR, CDR2 FQNEAQ (reference sequence). CDR3 length: 15 residues. V lost 5 bases and J 7 bases, leaving 20 bases between the germline ends. The CDR3 DNA follows: TGTGCCAGCAGCCCCTGGGACGGATTCTTCCTTGGCTACACCTTC. This sequence encodes CASSPWDGFFLGYTF. Full variable domain (remainder filled in from reference TRBV7-9 and TRBJ1-2): DTGVSQNPRHKITKRGQNVTFRCDPISEHNRLYWYRQTLGQGPEFLTYFQNEAQLEKSRLLSDRFSAERPKGSFSTLEIQRTEQGDSAMYLCASSPWDGFFLGYTFGSGTRLTVV.

This clonotype was recorded many times. J is TRBJ2-3 and V is TRBV7-8; D is perhaps TRBD1 or TRBD2 (5 bases each). The CDR3 is 15 amino acids. V shed 5 bases and J shed 2 bases, with 14 bases lying between them. CDR1 is SGHVS and CDR2 is FQNEAQ in the germline V gene. CDR3 amino acids: CASSPVGGATDTQYF. In DNA, the CDR3 is TGTGCCAGCAGCCCCGTTGGGGGTGCCACAGATACGCAGTATTTT.

In this sample, this clonotype turned up many times. The chain joins TRBV28 to TRBJ1-6; D uncertain. Between the trimmed V and J ends, which lost 5 bases and 3 bases, there was a span of 11 bases. CDR1 is MDHEN and CDR2 is SYDVKM in the germline V gene. The CDR3 sequence is 15 residues long. The CDR3 DNA reads as TGTGCCAGCAGTCCCGGACGGAACTATAATTCACCCCTCCACTTT. Translated: CASSPGRNYNSPLHF.

In this sample, this clonotype turned up a few times. DNA of the CDR3: TGCGCCAGTTGCCCCCTGATAGCGGGAGGCTCCTACGAGCAGTACTTC. This translates into CASCPLIAGGSYEQYF. The gene calls are TRBV10-2 and TRBJ2-7; 10 nucleotides agree with TRBD2. The trim removed 9 bases at V and 0 bases at J, leaving 11 bases unmatched. Looked up from germline, CDR1 is WSHSY and CDR2 is SAAADI. CDR3 length equals 16 residues.